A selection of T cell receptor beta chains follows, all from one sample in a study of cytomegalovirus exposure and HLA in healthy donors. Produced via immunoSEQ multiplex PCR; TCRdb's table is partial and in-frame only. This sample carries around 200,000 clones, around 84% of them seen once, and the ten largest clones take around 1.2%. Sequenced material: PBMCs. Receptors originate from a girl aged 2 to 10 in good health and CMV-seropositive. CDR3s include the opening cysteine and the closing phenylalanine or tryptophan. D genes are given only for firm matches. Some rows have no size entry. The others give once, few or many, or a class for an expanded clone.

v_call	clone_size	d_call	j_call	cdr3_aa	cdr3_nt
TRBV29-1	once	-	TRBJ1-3	CSAAGRNSGNTIYF	TGCAGCGCGGCAGGGCGCAACTCTGGAAACACCATATATTTT
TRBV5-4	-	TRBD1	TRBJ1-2	CASSSGQGWIGDYGYTF	TGTGCCAGCAGCTCGGGACAGGGGTGGATCGGAGACTATGGCTACACCTTC
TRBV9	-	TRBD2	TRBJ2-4	CASSVAVAGGPGNIQYF	TGTGCCAGCAGCGTAGCGGTGGCGGGAGGGCCTGGGAACATTCAGTACTTC
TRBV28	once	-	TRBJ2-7	CASSLLYRLGLLTHSYEQYF	TGTGCCAGCAGTTTATTATATCGTCTCGGACTCCTAACCCATTCCTACGAGCAGTACTTC
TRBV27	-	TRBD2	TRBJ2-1	CASSSSPGTSGTSYNEQFF	TGTGCCAGCAGTTCCTCTCCCGGGACTAGCGGGACCTCCTACAATGAGCAGTTCTTC
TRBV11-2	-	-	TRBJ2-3	CASSTRWRSTDTQYF	TGTGCCAGCAGCACGCGGTGGCGGTCCACAGATACGCAGTATTTT
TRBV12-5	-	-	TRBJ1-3	CASGLVLSGAGNTIYF	TGTGCTAGTGGTTTGGTACTTTCAGGGGCTGGAAACACCATATATTTT
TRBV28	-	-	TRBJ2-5	CATESGRDSPETQYF	TGTGCCACCGAGAGTGGGCGGGACAGTCCGGAGACCCAGTACTTC
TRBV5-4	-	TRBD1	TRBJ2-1	CASSSPGGQGDEQFF	TGTGCCAGCAGCTCACCCGGTGGACAGGGTGATGAGCAGTTCTTC
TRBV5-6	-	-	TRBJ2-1	CASGKARLGGEQFF	TGTGCCAGCGGCAAAGCTAGACTCGGGGGTGAGCAGTTCTTC
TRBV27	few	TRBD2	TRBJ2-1	CASSFSGGFYNEQFF	TGTGCCAGCAGTTTTAGCGGGGGGTTTTACAATGAGCAGTTCTTC
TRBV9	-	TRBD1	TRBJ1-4	CASSANNDPRGLANEKLFF	TGTGCCAGCAGCGCAAATAATGACCCGAGGGGGCTGGCTAATGAAAAACTGTTTTTT
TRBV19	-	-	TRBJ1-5	CASSTDQGYQPQHF	TGTGCCAGTAGTACGGACCAGGGCTATCAGCCCCAGCATTTT
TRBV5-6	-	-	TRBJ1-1	CASSWWSLNTEAFF	TGTGCCAGCAGCTGGTGGAGCCTGAACACTGAAGCTTTCTTT
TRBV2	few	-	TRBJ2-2	CASSIRDTGELFF	TGTGCCAGCAGTATCAGGGATACCGGGGAGCTGTTTTTT
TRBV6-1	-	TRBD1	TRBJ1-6	CASSGWTGEGNSPLHF	TGTGCCAGCAGTGGATGGACAGGGGAAGGAAATTCACCCCTCCACTTT
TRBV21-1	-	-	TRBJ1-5	CASPGQPQHF	TGTGCCAGCCCCGGTCAGCCCCAGCATTTT
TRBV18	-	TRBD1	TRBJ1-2	CASSPSGTGGGYTF	TGTGCCAGCTCACCGTCCGGGACAGGGGGTGGCTACACCTTC
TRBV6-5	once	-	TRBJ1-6	CASKPNAATSPLHF	TGTGCCAGCAAACCCAACGCGGCGACTTCACCCCTCCACTTT
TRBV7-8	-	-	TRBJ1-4	CASSRGGGGGEKLFF	TGTGCCAGCAGCCGGGGGGGTGGGGGAGGCGAAAAACTGTTTTTT
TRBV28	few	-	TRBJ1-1	CASSLSLRVGGDEAFF	TGTGCCAGCAGTTTATCGCTACGGGTTGGAGGGGATGAAGCTTTCTTT
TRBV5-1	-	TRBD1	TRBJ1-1	CASSSGTGGRGNTEAFF	TGCGCCAGCAGCTCCGGGACAGGGGGCAGGGGGAACACTGAAGCTTTCTTT
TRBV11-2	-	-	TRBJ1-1	CASSLVRNTEAFF	TGTGCCAGCAGCTTAGTCAGAAACACTGAAGCTTTCTTT
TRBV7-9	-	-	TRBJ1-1	CSSSFSNTEAFF	TGTTCCAGCAGCTTCAGTAACACTGAAGCTTTCTTT
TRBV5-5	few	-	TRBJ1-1	CASRYRGFGEAFF	TGTGCCAGCAGATATCGGGGTTTCGGCGAAGCTTTCTTT
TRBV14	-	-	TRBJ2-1	CASSQSQGQRLFGEQFF	TGTGCCAGCAGCCAGTCTCAAGGACAGAGACTCTTTGGTGAGCAGTTCTTC
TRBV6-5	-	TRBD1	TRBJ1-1	CASSVTGMLNTEAFF	TGTGCCAGCAGTGTGACAGGGATGTTGAACACTGAAGCTTTCTTT
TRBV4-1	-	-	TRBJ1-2	CASSQPTRGSYGYTF	TGCGCCAGCAGCCAGCCGACCCGTGGGAGCTATGGCTACACCTTC
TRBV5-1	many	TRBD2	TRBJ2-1	CASSRMASGSNEQFF	TGCGCCAGCAGCAGGATGGCGAGCGGGAGCAATGAGCAGTTCTTC
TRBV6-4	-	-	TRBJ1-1	CATLQKPRQSGVGNTEAFF	TGTGCCACCCTTCAAAAGCCTAGACAGAGCGGGGTGGGCAACACTGAAGCTTTCTTT
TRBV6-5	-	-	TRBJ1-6	CASSRNRDNSPLHF	TGTGCCAGCAGTAGAAACAGGGATAATTCACCCCTCCACTTT
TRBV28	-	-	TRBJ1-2	CASRQGGSYGYTF	TGTGCCAGCAGACAAGGAGGATCTTATGGCTACACCTTC
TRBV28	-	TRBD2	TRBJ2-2	CASSPRLAGLIRELFF	TGTGCCAGCAGTCCCCGACTAGCGGGTTTGATTAGGGAGCTGTTTTTT
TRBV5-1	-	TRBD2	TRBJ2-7	CASSLSSGGSYEQYF	TGCGCCAGCAGCTTATCTAGCGGGGGGTCCTACGAGCAGTACTTC
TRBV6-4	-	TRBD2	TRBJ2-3	CASSGTSGYTQYF	TGTGCCAGCAGCGGGACTAGCGGGTATACGCAGTATTTT
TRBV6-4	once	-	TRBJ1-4	CASSEPDYRPNEKLFF	TGTGCCAGCAGTGAGCCGGACTACCGTCCCAATGAAAAACTGTTTTTT
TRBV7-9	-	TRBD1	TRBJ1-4	CASSPTGTAATNEKLFF	TGTGCCAGCAGCCCAACCGGGACAGCCGCAACTAATGAAAAACTGTTTTTT
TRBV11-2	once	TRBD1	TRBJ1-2	CASSLTGGVWGYTF	TGTGCCAGCAGCTTAACAGGGGGCGTCTGGGGCTACACCTTC
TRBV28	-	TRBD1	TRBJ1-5	CASSGDRATDFSNQPQHF	TGTGCCAGCAGTGGGGACAGGGCTACCGATTTTAGCAATCAGCCCCAGCATTTT
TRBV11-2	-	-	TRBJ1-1	CASSLDQGWAFF	TGTGCCAGCAGCTTAGATCAGGGATGGGCTTTCTTT
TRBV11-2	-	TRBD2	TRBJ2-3	CASSSPRASGGRSTDTQYF	TGTGCCAGCAGCTCCCCCCGGGCTAGCGGGGGGCGATCCACAGATACGCAGTATTTT
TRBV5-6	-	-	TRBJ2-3	CASSFLLDTQYF	TGTGCCAGCAGCTTCCTTCTAGATACGCAGTATTTT
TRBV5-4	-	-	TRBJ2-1	CASRSGGEQFF	TGTGCCAGCAGATCCGGGGGTGAGCAGTTCTTC
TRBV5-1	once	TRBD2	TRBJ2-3	CASSWGTSGSTDTQYF	TGCGCCAGCAGCTGGGGGACTAGCGGGAGTACAGATACGCAGTATTTT
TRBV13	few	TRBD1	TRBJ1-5	CASSLGTGIDSNQPQHF	TGTGCCAGCAGCTTAGGGACAGGGATTGATAGCAATCAGCCCCAGCATTTT
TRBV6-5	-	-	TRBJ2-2	CASSRGWTGELFF	TGTGCCAGCAGCCGGGGGTGGACCGGGGAGCTGTTTTTT
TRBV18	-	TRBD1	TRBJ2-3	CASSAGTGVTDTQYF	TGTGCCAGCTCTGCGGGGACAGGGGTCACAGATACGCAGTATTTT
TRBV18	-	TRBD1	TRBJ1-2	CASSPMGQGRDGYTF	TGTGCCAGCTCACCGATGGGACAGGGGCGAGATGGCTACACCTTC
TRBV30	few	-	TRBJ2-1	CAWNHLSYNEQFF	TGTGCCTGGAATCACCTAAGCTACAATGAGCAGTTCTTC
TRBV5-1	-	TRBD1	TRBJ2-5	CASSWGQEGARETQYF	TGCGCCAGCAGCTGGGGACAGGAAGGGGCTCGTGAGACCCAGTACTTC
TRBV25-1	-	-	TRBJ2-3	CASSEYTYSTDTQYF	TGTGCCAGCAGTGAGTACACGTATAGCACAGATACGCAGTATTTT
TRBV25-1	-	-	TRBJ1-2	CASSPNIQNYGYTF	TGTGCCAGCAGTCCCAATATACAGAACTATGGCTACACCTTC
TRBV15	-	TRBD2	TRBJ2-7	CATSGGTSGAYEQYF	TGTGCCACCAGCGGGGGGACTAGCGGCGCCTACGAGCAGTACTTC
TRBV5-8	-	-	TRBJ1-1	CASSLLVSNRTPNTEAFF	TGTGCCAGCAGCTTGCTCGTGTCGAACAGGACCCCGAACACTGAAGCTTTCTTT
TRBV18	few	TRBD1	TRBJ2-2	CASSPGQANTGELFF	TGTGCCAGCTCTCCCGGACAGGCCAACACCGGGGAGCTGTTTTTT
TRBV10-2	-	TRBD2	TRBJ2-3	CASSGSGSITDTQYF	TGCGCCAGCAGTGGGAGCGGGAGCATAACAGATACGCAGTATTTT
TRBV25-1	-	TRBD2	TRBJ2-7	CASSEVSGSGKEQYF	TGTGCCAGCAGTGAGGTTAGCGGGAGCGGGAAGGAGCAGTACTTC
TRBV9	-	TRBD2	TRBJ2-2	CASSVGLTGELFF	TGTGCCAGCAGCGTGGGACTAACCGGGGAGCTGTTTTTT
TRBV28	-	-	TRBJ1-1	CASSPRRREENTEAFF	TGTGCCAGCAGTCCCCGTCGCAGGGAGGAGAACACTGAAGCTTTCTTT
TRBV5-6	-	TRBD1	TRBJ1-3	CASSQDRGQGNTIYF	TGTGCCAGCAGCCAAGACAGGGGGCAAGGAAACACCATATATTTT